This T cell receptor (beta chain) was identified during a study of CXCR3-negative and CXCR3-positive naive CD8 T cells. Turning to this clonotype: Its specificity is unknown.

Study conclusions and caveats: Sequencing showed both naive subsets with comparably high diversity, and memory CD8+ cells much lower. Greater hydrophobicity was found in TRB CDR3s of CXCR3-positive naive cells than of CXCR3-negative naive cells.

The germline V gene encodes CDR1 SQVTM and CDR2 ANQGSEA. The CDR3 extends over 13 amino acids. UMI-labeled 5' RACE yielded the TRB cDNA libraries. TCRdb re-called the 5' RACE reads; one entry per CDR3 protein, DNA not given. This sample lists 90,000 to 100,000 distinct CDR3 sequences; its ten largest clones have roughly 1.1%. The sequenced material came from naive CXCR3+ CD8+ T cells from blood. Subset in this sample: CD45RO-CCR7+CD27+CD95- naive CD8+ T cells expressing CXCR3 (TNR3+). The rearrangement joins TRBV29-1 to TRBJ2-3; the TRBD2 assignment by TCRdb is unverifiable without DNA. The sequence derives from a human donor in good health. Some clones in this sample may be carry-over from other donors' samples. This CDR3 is CSALAGEADTQYF.